Shown below are 4 T cell receptor beta chains from a single sample sequenced in a study of early stage breast cancer tumors. Clones were read by immunoSEQ multiplex PCR, and TCRdb kept only the in-frame ones, dropping some. The data show about 70,000 clones, with 80% seen just once and over 3.5% held by the top ten. The sample was blood. All receptors derive from a person aged 35 to 50 with breast cancer.

The rearrangement joins TRBV28 to TRBJ1-4; TRBD1 matches at 9 bases. CDR3 length equals 15 residues. Looked up from germline, CDR1 is MDHEN and CDR2 is SYDVKM. Unmatched junction bases numbered 8, after V lost 8 bases and J lost 4 bases. The DNA of the CDR3 is TGTGCCAGCGGCCTAGACAGGGGGAATAATGAAAAACTGTTTTTT. Translation: CASGLDRGNNEKLFF.

V gene TRBV11-2 combines with J gene TRBJ2-7; maybe TRBD2 (6 bases). Germline CDR1 reads SGHAT; CDR2 reads FQNNGV. CDR3 length: 16 amino acids. V was cut by 4 bases and J by 3 bases, with 19 bases left in between. CDR3 amino acids: CASSSRDGQGVYEQYF. The CDR3, as DNA: TGTGCCAGCAGCTCGCGGGACGGCCAAGGAGTCTACGAGCAGTACTTC.

This clone was seen just once. The chain recombines TRBV27 with TRBJ2-1; D possibly uses TRBD1 or TRBD2 (7 bases each). This CDR3 spans 18 amino acids. Deletions cut 0 bases from V and 4 bases from J, with 19 bases between. Germline V CDR1 and CDR2: MNHEY, SMNVEV (reference sequence). The CDR3 region has the DNA TGTGCCAGCAGTTTATCCCTCCCCCGACAGGGAGGGTACAATGAGCAGTTCTTC. Its translation: CASSLSLPRQGGYNEQFF.

A few counts support this clone. CDR3 sequence: CASSLVPGYEQYF. DNA for the CDR3: TGTGCCAGCAGCTTAGTACCGGGCTACGAGCAGTACTTC. The chain employs TRBV11-2 and TRBJ2-7; D remains unclear. CDR3 length equals 13 residues. V was cut by 1 base and J by 3 bases, with 7 bases left in between. The germline gives CDR1 SGHAT, CDR2 FQNNGV.